This TCR beta chain emerged from a study of blood T cells in healthy people across ages. V was shortened by 7 bases and J by 0 bases, with 16 bases between the two germline ends. Per germline, CDR1 MNHNS and CDR2 SASEGT. This CDR3 has 17 amino acids. Through a sample-barcoded 5' primer and a J-beta primer mix, a second PCR was run for roughly 6 to 12 cycles. TCRdb reprocessed the 5' RACE reads via MiXCR and lists one record per CDR3 protein. The sample lists roughly 1,500,000 distinct CDR3 sequences; approximately 42% were seen once. Whole-study findings and limits: Unknown donor CMV status possibly confounded expanded clonotype changes. As age increased, TCR beta diversity per million T cells fell in a roughly linear fashion.

With respect to this clonotype: The antigen remains unidentified.

This rearrangement joins TRBV6-1 to TRBJ2-6; D perhaps matches TRBD1 (6 bases). Input material: blood. The receptor was isolated from a woman between 18 and 29 years old in good health. The CDR3 is CASTPTGLHSGANVLTF. In DNA form, the CDR3 reads TGTGCCAGCACCCCGACAGGTCTACACTCTGGGGCCAACGTCCTGACTTTC.